This T cell receptor beta chain was retrieved from a study of cytomegalovirus exposure and HLA in healthy donors. About the research overall: T cells numbering about 180 million yielded some 100 million unique TCR beta sequences in an earlier analysis.

PCR was performed using 60 Vbeta and 13 Jbeta primers. Method: immunoSEQ multiplex PCR; TCRdb's copy keeps in-frame clones and lacks some. The profile covers roughly 100,000 clones, with more than 60% appearing a single time and around 8.6% taken by the ten largest. Study observations and caveats: The study found most TCR sequences rare, yet found some public TCRs in many donors. Analysis performed later showed TCR beta chains linked to HLA being more clonally expanded than equally common others.

Details on this clone: Its antigen is as yet unknown.

The CDR3 spans 12 residues. Germline values: CDR1 MNHEY, CDR2 SVGAGI. Trimming took off 6 bases at V and 15 bases at J, with 18 bases between the two ends. The sequence was obtained from a middle-aged woman in good health and CMV-seropositive. The V gene is TRBV6-5, the J gene TRBJ2-1, with D perhaps TRBD2 (6 bases). The sequenced sample was PBMCs. The CDR3 coding sequence is TGTGCCAGCAGACCTTTGTTCGGGAGTTTGTTCTTC. This gives the protein CASRPLFGSLFF.